These 20 T cell receptor beta chains originate from one sample sequenced in a study of monozygotic twins with inflammatory bowel disease. Following a re-call of the 5' RACE reads, TCRdb has one entry per CDR3 protein and lacks DNA. The clone table shows just over 300,000 distinct CDR3 sequences, with the ten largest holding 5.6%. Sequenced material: blood. Receptor source: a human donor with ulcerative colitis or Crohn's disease, or a healthy co-twin of an affected twin (not recorded which).

The V gene is TRBV7-2, the J gene TRBJ2-4; TCRdb outputs TRBD1, but without DNA this stays unchecked. The CDR3 totals 15 residues. Germline CDR1 SGHTA, CDR2 FQGNSA. CDR3 protein: CASSPKRTIRNIQYF.

The J gene is TRBJ1-3, the V gene TRBV12-3 or TRBV12-4. The CDR3 extends over 13 amino acids. This chain's CDR3 is CASSPRSGNTIYF.

The chain couples TRBV4-1 to TRBJ2-7; with no DNA, the TCRdb D assignment of TRBD1 cannot be verified. Germline V gives CDR1 MGHRA, CDR2 YSYEKL. This CDR3 is built from 16 residues. The CDR3 region is CASSPDRGTIDYEQYF.

The V and J genes are TRBV11-2 and TRBJ2-3; there is no DNA to check the TCRdb D call of TRBD1. The CDR3 runs to 16 residues. Germline V gives CDR1 SGHAT, CDR2 FQNNGV. CDR3 amino acids: CASINYGGPGTDTQYF.

This chain uses TRBV25-1 with TRBJ2-1; TCRdb's D call, TRBD1, is unchecked because there is no DNA. CDR1 is MGHDK, CDR2 SYGVNS, per germline. The CDR3 is 13 amino acids. The CDR3 sequence is CASRKGSYNEQFF.

The chain has TRBV5-1 and TRBJ2-5. The CDR3 length is 14 residues. CDR1 is SGHRS, CDR2 YFSETQ, per germline. The CDR3 region is CASSSGHLGETQYF.

CDR3 sequence: CASRQKGGTNTGELFF. The rearrangement uses TRBV12-3 or TRBV12-4 and TRBJ2-2; TCRdb indicates TRBD1, and absent DNA this call remains unverified. There are 16 residues in the CDR3.

The rearrangement links TRBV4-2 to TRBJ2-5; TCRdb outputs TRBD1, but without DNA this stays unchecked. CDR1 and CDR2 (germline): LGHNA, YNFKEQ. The CDR3 is made up of 16 amino acids. The CDR3 sequence is CASSHSHQGAGETQYF.

The rearrangement joins TRBV12-3 or TRBV12-4 to TRBJ2-1; TCRdb outputs TRBD1, but without DNA this stays unchecked. The CDR3 length is 12 residues. The CDR3 is CASSPVYNEQFF.

This rearrangement joins TRBV28 to TRBJ2-3; without DNA, the TCRdb call of TRBD1 cannot be checked. This CDR3 has 15 residues. CDR1 is MDHEN and CDR2 is SYDVKM in the germline V gene. The CDR3 spells CASSFRGTPADTQYF.

The chain employs TRBV19 and TRBJ1-1. This CDR3 has 13 amino acids. Germline loops: CDR1 LNHDA, CDR2 SQIVND (reference sequence). This chain's CDR3 is CASRYYRNTEAFF.

The V gene is TRBV10-3, the J gene TRBJ2-1; TCRdb reports TRBD1, a call that lacks DNA to check it against. CDR1 ENHRY and CDR2 SYGVKD come from the germline V gene. The CDR3 is made up of 15 amino acids. CDR3 in amino acids: CAISGTDRAGHEQFF.

The J gene is TRBJ2-5, the V gene TRBV5-1; TCRdb outputs TRBD2, but without DNA this stays unchecked. Germline V CDR1 and CDR2: SGHRS, YFSETQ. The CDR3 is 16 amino acids. CDR3 residues: CASSTLTGRAVETQYF.

The chain carries TRBV7-3 and TRBJ2-3. The V gene's germline CDR1 is SGHTA and CDR2 FQGTGA. This CDR3 comprises 15 residues. The CDR3: CASSLNIDNTDTQYF.

The V call is TRBV12-3 or TRBV12-4, the J call TRBJ2-7. The length of the CDR3 is 13 residues. The CDR3 loop reads CASSFGFTYEQYF.

V usage is TRBV23-1 and J usage is TRBJ1-4; without DNA, the TCRdb call of TRBD1 cannot be checked. TRBV23-1 is annotated as an ORF whose role is uncertain. This CDR3 comprises 18 residues. CDR3 sequence reads: CASSQTTGKKPTNEKLFF.

The chain has TRBV7-2 and TRBJ1-4. This CDR3 contains 15 residues. Germline V gene data show CDR1 as SGHTA and CDR2 as FQGNSA. CDR3 protein: CASSTDRSANEKLFF.

The V gene is TRBV5-8, the J gene TRBJ2-5; TCRdb gives TRBD1 as the D gene, but with no DNA this cannot be confirmed. The CDR3 loop spans 16 amino acids. CDR1 and CDR2 from the germline V gene are SGHTS and YDEGEE. CDR3 in amino acids: CASSPGDRGKGETQYF.

The genes are TRBV28 and TRBJ2-7; absent DNA, TCRdb's TRBD1 call cannot be checked. Germline CDR1 MDHEN, CDR2 SYDVKM. CDR3 length: 16 amino acids. The CDR3 region is CAIETPGTLKPGEQYF.

The chain employs TRBV27 and TRBJ2-2; checking the TCRdb D call of TRBD1 is not possible without DNA. Per the germline V gene, CDR1 is MNHEY and CDR2 is SMNVEV (reference sequence). The CDR3 has 16 amino acids. CDR3: CASSLIGTVNTGELFF.